One and the same sample provided the 32 T cell receptor beta chains below, sequenced in a study of blood T cell repertoires in COVID-19 (dated by TCRdb to about 2020). Library creation used the immunoSEQ multiplex PCR assay. This immuneACCESS table, as held by TCRdb, lists in-frame sequences with V and J called but not all clones. Of the missing ones, under half trace to an unresolved V gene in checked studies; the others have no known cause. The table for this sample lists some 150,000 clones; more than 70% of them were counted only once. In total, the top ten clones hold 8.2% of the sample. Sequencing used peripheral blood. These receptors were taken from a woman aged 60-70 years with acute or convalescent COVID-19.

This clone was observed a few times. This CDR3 reads CASSAQTGLYGYTF. CDR3 DNA: TGTGCCAGCAGCGCTCAGACAGGGCTGTATGGCTACACCTTC. The J gene is TRBJ1-2, the V gene TRBV7-9, with 7 bases identical to TRBD1. CDR1 is SEHNR, CDR2 FQNEAQ, per germline (reference sequence). This CDR3 has 14 amino acids. After removal of 5 bases from V and 5 bases from J, the junction contained 8 bases not matched to a gene.

The chain carries TRBV5-1 and TRBJ1-1, with unresolved D. Germline V gene sequence: CDR1 SGHRS, CDR2 YFSETQ. V lost 0 bases to trimming and J lost 4 bases, with 10 bases between them. This CDR3 spans 14 amino acids. The CDR3 spells CASSLAGGSTEAFF. The CDR3 nucleotides are TGCGCCAGCAGCTTGGCCGGCGGGTCCACTGAAGCTTTCTTT.

The genes are TRBV7-9 and TRBJ2-3; D call uncertain. Germline lookup yields CDR1 SEHNR and CDR2 FQNEAQ (reference sequence). CDR3 size: 15 residues. Trimming removed 5 bases at V and 2 bases at J, with 14 bases between. The CDR3: CASSPPPRYTDTQYF. CDR3 DNA: TGTGCCAGCAGCCCCCCGCCTAGATACACAGATACGCAGTATTTT.

The V and J genes are TRBV5-6 and TRBJ2-7; D is unclear. V was clipped by 1 base and J by 0 bases, with 5 bases between them. The CDR3 is made up of 13 amino acids. CDR1 and CDR2 (germline): SGHDT, YYEEEE. The DNA of the CDR3 is TGTGCCAGCAGCTTGACCAGCTCCTACGAGCAGTACTTC. Translation: CASSLTSSYEQYF.

The gene calls are TRBV6-5 and TRBJ2-7; 7 bases agree with TRBD1. Germline CDR1 reads MNHEY; CDR2 reads SVGAGI. The V segment lost 6 bases and the J segment 1 base; nucleotides outside the gene matches: 9. The CDR3 contains 15 residues. The CDR3 protein is CASRYQGVGSYEQYF. The CDR3 DNA follows: TGTGCCAGCAGATACCAGGGGGTCGGATCCTACGAGCAGTACTTC.

The V call is TRBV14, the J call TRBJ2-1; 13 bases map to TRBD2. Germline CDR1 and CDR2: SGHDN and FVKESK. After removal of 2 bases from V and 7 bases from J, the junction contained 2 bases not matched to a gene. The CDR3 runs 15 residues. CDR3 in DNA: TGTGCCAGCAGCCAAACTAGCGGGGGGGGAAATGAGCAGTTCTTC. Translating it yields CASSQTSGGGNEQFF.

The chain joins TRBV20-1 to TRBJ2-5; tentative D call: TRBD1 (5 bases). The CDR3 extends over 13 amino acids. Per germline, CDR1 DFQATT and CDR2 SNEGSKA (reference sequence). The ends were cut back, 3 bases at V and 4 bases at J, with 12 bases in the middle. The CDR3 sequence: CSASGLTGETQYF. The CDR3 DNA sequence: TGCAGTGCTAGTGGGCTCACAGGAGAGACCCAGTACTTC.

V gene TRBV5-5 combines with J gene TRBJ1-5, with 8 bases identical to TRBD1. CDR3 length: 15 amino acids. Germline loops: CDR1 SGHKS, CDR2 YYEKEE (reference sequence). Losses at the gene ends were 4 bases for V and 0 bases for J; bases not matched to a gene: 3. The CDR3 protein is CASSRDRGSNQPQHF. The CDR3 DNA is TGTGCCAGCAGCCGTGACAGGGGTAGCAATCAGCCCCAGCATTTT.

J is TRBJ2-3 and V is TRBV29-1; D may be TRBD2 (6 bases). CDR1 SQVTM and CDR2 ANQGSEA come from the germline V gene. CDR3 length: 14 residues. The V and J ends lost 6 bases and 5 bases respectively, with 18 bases between them. The CDR3 region has the DNA TGCAGCGTAACTTATGGGGGACTTAGAGATACGCAGTATTTT. It specifies CSVTYGGLRDTQYF.

The genes are TRBV7-2 and TRBJ2-2; 9 bases line up with TRBD1. Germline CDR1 reads SGHTA; CDR2 reads FQGNSA. This CDR3 spans 18 amino acids. Germline trimming cut 0 bases from V and 5 bases from J; bases unmatched to any gene: 10. In DNA form, the CDR3 reads TGTGCCAGCAGCTTAGCGCTGGGACAGGGATCAAAGACCGGGGAGCTGTTTTTT. Translated: CASSLALGQGSKTGELFF.

The V call is TRBV9, the J call TRBJ2-7; D perhaps matches TRBD2 (6 bases). This CDR3 spans 14 amino acids. Trimming shortened V by 1 base and J by 2 bases, and 10 bases separated the two germline ends. CDR1 and CDR2 (germline): SGDLS, YYNGEE. In DNA form, the CDR3 reads TGTGCCAGCAGCGTATCCGGAGGGACCTACGAGCAGTACTTC. This encodes CASSVSGGTYEQYF.

The chain couples TRBV9 to TRBJ1-5; D possibly corresponds to TRBD1 (5 bases). Per germline, CDR1 SGDLS and CDR2 YYNGEE. The CDR3 is made up of 15 amino acids. The V end was cut by 0 bases, the J end by 1 base, with 8 bases between. The DNA for the CDR3 is TGTGCCAGCAGCGTAGGGGGACTAAGCAATCAGCCCCAGCATTTT. Translating gives CASSVGGLSNQPQHF.

The gene calls are TRBV19 and TRBJ2-5, with D perhaps matching TRBD1 (6 bases). Trimming pared 3 bases from V and 2 bases from J, leaving 13 bases between. The CDR3 contains 15 residues. CDR1 and CDR2 (germline): LNHDA, SQIVND (reference sequence). The CDR3 DNA reads TGTGCCAGTAGTATTTCCACGAGGGGGCAAGAGACCCAGTACTTC. Translating gives CASSISTRGQETQYF.

Only one count was recorded for this clone. V gene TRBV5-1 combines with J gene TRBJ2-6; 9 nucleotides align to TRBD1. After removal of 1 base from V and 2 bases from J, the junction contained 7 bases not matched to a gene. In germline, CDR1 is SGHRS, CDR2 YFSETQ. This CDR3 is built from 18 residues. The CDR3 DNA reads TGCGCCAGCAGCTTGATACAGGGGGCATCTACTGGGGCCAACGTCCTGACTTTC. Residues: CASSLIQGASTGANVLTF.

The V gene is TRBV24-1, the J gene TRBJ1-1; D is perhaps TRBD1 (5 bases). Trimming took 0 bases from V and 6 from J, leaving 13 bases between them. The CDR3 runs to 15 residues. CDR1 is KGHDR and CDR2 is SFDVKD in the germline V gene. CDR3 sequence: CATSDLQVQDPEAFF. The CDR3 bases are TGTGCCACCAGTGATTTGCAAGTACAGGACCCTGAAGCTTTCTTT.

This sequence joins TRBV27 and TRBJ2-7; D is perhaps TRBD2 (6 bases). The germline V gene encodes CDR1 MNHEY and CDR2 SMNVEV (reference sequence). The CDR3 has 14 residues. V shed 0 bases and J shed 7 bases, with 13 bases lying between them. CDR3 protein: CASSLSSLAREQYF. CDR3 DNA sequence: TGTGCCAGCAGTTTATCCTCCCTAGCGAGGGAGCAGTACTTC.

The J gene is TRBJ2-1, the V gene TRBV7-2; 7 nucleotides align to TRBD2. Germline assignment: CDR1 SGHTA and CDR2 FQGNSA. Trimming at V came to 5 bases and at J to 3 bases, leaving 7 bases not matched to a gene. The CDR3 runs to 15 residues. This CDR3 reads CASSLGGLSYNEQFF. CDR3 coding DNA: TGTGCCAGCAGCCTGGGAGGGCTAAGCTACAATGAGCAGTTCTTC.

V and J are TRBV6-5 and TRBJ1-1; D is uncertain. V was shortened by 5 bases and J by 0 bases, with 7 bases between the two germline ends. Germline V gene data show CDR1 as MNHEY and CDR2 as SVGAGI. This CDR3 is built from 13 residues. The CDR3 bases are TGTGCCAGCAGTCCAACACTGAACACTGAAGCTTTCTTT. It yields the protein CASSPTLNTEAFF.

The V gene is TRBV6-4, the J gene TRBJ1-1; D ambiguous. The CDR3 length is 14 residues. The V and J ends lost 2 bases and 3 bases respectively, with 10 bases between them. CDR1 is MRHNA, CDR2 SNTAGT, per germline. CDR3 in amino acids: CASSDGQRYTEAFF. The CDR3 DNA reads as TGTGCCAGCAGTGACGGGCAGAGATACACTGAAGCTTTCTTT.

The V and J genes are TRBV15 and TRBJ1-5, with D perhaps TRBD1 (5 bases). Trimming shortened V by 0 bases and J by 0 bases, and 12 bases separated the two germline ends. There are 17 residues in the CDR3. Per germline, CDR1 LNHNV and CDR2 YYDKDF (reference sequence). The CDR3, as DNA: TGTGCCACCAGCAGAGATTATGACGGGGGTAGCAATCAGCCCCAGCATTTT. Translation: CATSRDYDGGSNQPQHF.

V gene TRBV9 combines with J gene TRBJ1-4; D perhaps matches TRBD1 (6 bases). Germline V CDR1 and CDR2: SGDLS, YYNGEE. Trimming removed 4 bases at V and 4 bases at J, with 20 bases between. The CDR3 is 17 residues long. The CDR3 DNA is TGTGCCAGCAGCCCCAGGGGAGTGGCATTCCATAATGAAAAACTGTTTTTT. This sequence encodes CASSPRGVAFHNEKLFF.

The rearrangement joins TRBV6-1 to TRBJ1-5; weak D call: TRBD1 (6 bases). Germline assignment: CDR1 MNHNS and CDR2 SASEGT. Trimming removed 2 bases at V and 3 bases at J, with 11 bases between. This CDR3 spans 15 amino acids. The CDR3 here is CASSESGGHNQPQHF. In DNA, the CDR3 is TGTGCCAGCAGTGAATCCGGGGGGCACAATCAGCCCCAGCATTTT.

J is TRBJ1-2 and V is TRBV7-9; 8 nucleotides line up with TRBD1. After removal of 1 base from V and 5 bases from J, the junction contained 3 bases not matched to a gene. Germline assignment: CDR1 SEHNR and CDR2 FQNEAQ (reference sequence). The CDR3 has 14 residues. The DNA of the CDR3 is TGTGCCAGCAGCTTAGGGACAGGGTCATATGGCTACACCTTC. Translating gives CASSLGTGSYGYTF.

In DNA, the CDR3 is TGTGCCAGTAGTATAGGTCGGGGATGGAACACTGAAGCTTTCTTT. Protein: CASSIGRGWNTEAFF. The V gene is TRBV19, the J gene TRBJ1-1; no reliable D call. The length of the CDR3 is 15 residues. Germline V lookup: CDR1 LNHDA, CDR2 SQIVND (reference sequence). Trimming took 1 base from V and 1 from J, leaving 10 bases between them.

This clone was found a few times. The chain links TRBV7-3 to TRBJ2-2; tentative D call: TRBD2 (5 bases). Germline CDR1 and CDR2: SGHTA and FQGTGA. V lost 2 bases and J 0 bases, leaving 10 bases between the germline ends. The CDR3 spans 16 residues. The DNA of the CDR3 is TGTGCCAGCAGCTTACAGCGGACCGCGAACACCGGGGAGCTGTTTTTT. Translated, it gives CASSLQRTANTGELFF.

The chain employs TRBV4-1 and TRBJ2-7; 10 bases are shared with TRBD2. Germline-derived CDR1 and CDR2 are MGHRA and YSYEKL. The CDR3 is made up of 15 amino acids. V lost 2 bases and J lost 4; bases outside the gene matches: 5. In DNA form, the CDR3 reads TGCGCCAGCAGCCAACCTACTAGCGGGGAATACGAGCAGTACTTC. Protein sequence: CASSQPTSGEYEQYF.

The CDR3 nucleotides read TGTGCCACCATTCCGAGGAGCGGGGCTTTCTTT. Its translation: CATIPRSGAFF. V usage is TRBV24-1 and J usage is TRBJ1-1; no reliable D call. The CDR3 consists of 11 residues. Germline lookup yields CDR1 KGHDR and CDR2 SFDVKD. Trimming took off 8 bases at V and 11 bases at J, with 14 bases between the two ends.

The chain is built from TRBV6-6 and TRBJ2-7, with D perhaps TRBD1 (6 bases). Looked up from germline, CDR1 is MNHNY and CDR2 is SVGAGI (reference sequence). The CDR3 is 16 residues long. The germline V and J ends were trimmed by 5 bases and 2 bases, with 19 bases remaining between them. CDR3 DNA: TGTGCCAGCAGTCACCCCCGGGACACCGCGGCCTACGAGCAGTACTTC. Amino acid sequence: CASSHPRDTAAYEQYF.

The chain couples TRBV19 to TRBJ1-3, with D unresolved. Per the germline V gene, CDR1 is LNHDA and CDR2 is SQIVND (reference sequence). The CDR3 is 15 amino acids. Trimming cost V 3 bases and J 7 bases, with 16 bases left between them. The CDR3 DNA reads as TGTGCCAGTAGTATTATGAAGGCCGCGGGGAACACCATATATTTT. It specifies CASSIMKAAGNTIYF.

The CDR3 region has the DNA TGTGCCAGCTCACCAGTGAAACAGGGGGCTGGAAACACCATATATTTT. This translates into CASSPVKQGAGNTIYF. The V gene is TRBV18, the J gene TRBJ1-3; the match to TRBD1 covers 8 bases. Looked up from germline, CDR1 is KGHSH and CDR2 is LQKENI. The CDR3 contains 16 residues. With 2 bases clipped from V and 2 bases from J, the junction kept 5 bases outside the gene matches.

The chain recombines TRBV19 with TRBJ2-7; D might be TRBD2 (6 bases). Trimming left V 3 bases short and J 1 base short, with 7 bases between. This CDR3 is built from 13 residues. The V gene's germline CDR1 is LNHDA and CDR2 SQIVND (reference sequence). CDR3 amino acids: CASSIGGSYEQYF. The CDR3 DNA reads TGTGCCAGTAGTATTGGAGGGTCCTACGAGCAGTACTTC. Full variable domain (outside the CDR3, taken from reference TRBV19 and TRBJ2-7): DGGITQSPKYLFRKEGQNVTLSCEQNLNHDAMYWYRQDPGQGLRLIYYSQIVNDFQKGDIAEGYSVSREKKESFPLTVTSAQKNPTAFYLCASSIGGSYEQYFGPGTRLTVT.

The chain uses TRBV28 and TRBJ2-3; possible D gene TRBD1, 6 bases. CDR3 length: 13 amino acids. Trimming stripped 11 bases from V and 2 bases from J, with 14 bases between. The germline V gene has CDR1 MDHEN and CDR2 SYDVKM. The CDR3 loop is CAVWGHVTDTQYF. The CDR3 nucleotides read TGTGCCGTGTGGGGGCACGTCACAGATACGCAGTATTTT.